Shown below are 6 T cell receptor beta chains from a single sample sequenced in a study of STAT5B mutations in CD4+ large granular lymphocyte leukemia. Only in-frame clones appear in the TCRdb table, and some are missing; sequencing was by immunoSEQ multiplex PCR. The table shows 8,000 to 10,000 clones, with roughly nine tenths occurring only once. The source material was PBMCs. These receptors were obtained from a woman in her 70s with CD4+ T-cell large granular lymphocyte leukemia.

V usage is TRBV7-2 and J usage is TRBJ2-7, with D perhaps TRBD1 or TRBD2 (7 bases each). Germline V gene data show CDR1 as SGHTA and CDR2 as FQGNSA. The V end lost 3 bases, the J end lost 2 bases, and 14 bases lay between the germline ends. The CDR3 covers 15 residues. CDR3 sequence reads: CASSLARGGTYEQYF. The CDR3 DNA reads TGTGCCAGCAGCTTGGCCAGGGGGGGGACCTACGAGCAGTACTTC.

The chain links TRBV7-6 to TRBJ2-2; 9 nucleotides match TRBD2. The CDR3 totals 16 residues. V shed 1 base, J shed 4 bases, and the junction held 4 bases outside the gene matches. Germline V gene data show CDR1 as SGHVS and CDR2 as FNYEAQ. The chain's CDR3 is CASSLGTSARTGELFF. For the CDR3, the DNA is TGTGCCAGCAGCTTAGGGACTAGCGCACGCACCGGGGAGCTGTTTTTT.

The rearrangement joins TRBV15 to TRBJ2-5; perhaps TRBD1 as D (5 bases). The CDR3 totals 15 residues. Germline loops: CDR1 LNHNV, CDR2 YYDKDF (reference sequence). Trimming took 0 bases from V and 0 from J, leaving 8 bases between them. CDR3 in amino acids: CATSRETEYQETQYF. For the CDR3, the DNA is TGTGCCACCAGCAGAGAGACAGAGTACCAAGAGACCCAGTACTTC.

The J gene is TRBJ1-1, the V gene TRBV18; D is unresolved. The germline V gene has CDR1 KGHSH and CDR2 LQKENI. The CDR3 extends over 13 amino acids. The germline V and J ends were trimmed by 1 base and 4 bases, with 7 bases remaining between them. The CDR3: CASSPREGTEAFF. The CDR3 coding sequence is TGTGCCAGCTCACCACGGGAGGGCACTGAAGCTTTCTTT.

This rearrangement joins TRBV9 to TRBJ2-2; D ambiguous. This CDR3 is 14 amino acids long. Trimming stripped 3 bases from V and 0 bases from J, with 6 bases between. Germline V CDR1 and CDR2: SGDLS, YYNGEE. CDR3 in amino acids: CASSGLTNTGELFF. In DNA form, the CDR3 reads TGTGCCAGCAGCGGTCTAACGAACACCGGGGAGCTGTTTTTT.

This chain links TRBV4-1 with TRBJ2-5; TRBD1 or TRBD2 may be the D gene (5 bases each). Germline V gene sequence: CDR1 MGHRA, CDR2 YSYEKL. The CDR3 length is 16 residues. V was clipped by 1 base and J by 4 bases, with 16 bases between them. Written as DNA, the CDR3 is TGCGCCAGCAGCCAAGTATGGTCCGGGGCGCGAGAGACCCAGTACTTC. This gives the protein CASSQVWSGARETQYF.